This T cell receptor (beta chain) is from a study of cytomegalovirus exposure and HLA in healthy donors. On this clone: The antigen is not known.

The PCR had 60 Vbeta and 13 Jbeta primers. Profiled with immunoSEQ multiplex PCR; TCRdb holds only in-frame clones, not every one. In the table there are roughly 170,000 clones, roughly 71% of which are singletons. The CDR3 has 14 amino acids. With V trimmed by 5 bases and J by 8 bases, 11 bases remained unmatched. Germline V lookup: CDR1 LNHDA, CDR2 SQIVND (reference sequence). Findings and limits, study-wide: Rarity held for most TCR sequences, but there were some public TCRs that occurred in many donors.

Sequenced sample: PBMCs. The receptor's source is a girl aged 5-17 years in good health and CMV-seronegative. The chain uses TRBV19 and TRBJ1-2; 7 bases line up with TRBD1. DNA of the CDR3: TGTGCCAGTAGTTCCCCAGCAGGGGGAACGGGCTACACCTTC. This translates into CASSSPAGGTGYTF.